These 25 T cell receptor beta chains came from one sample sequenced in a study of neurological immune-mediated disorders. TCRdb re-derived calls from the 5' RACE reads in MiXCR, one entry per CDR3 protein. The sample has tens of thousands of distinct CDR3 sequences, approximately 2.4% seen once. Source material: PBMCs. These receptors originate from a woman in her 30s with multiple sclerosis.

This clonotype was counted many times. The CDR3 DNA sequence: TGCAGTGCCCCCTGGGGCGGGAGGGGGTACGAGCAGTACTTC. Amino acid sequence: CSAPWGGRGYEQYF. The chain has TRBV20-1 and TRBJ2-7; 9 bases are shared with TRBD2. This CDR3 is built from 14 residues. The germline V gene encodes CDR1 DFQATT and CDR2 SNEGSKA (reference sequence). Trimming removed 6 bases from V and 4 bases from J; junction bases left unmatched: 10.

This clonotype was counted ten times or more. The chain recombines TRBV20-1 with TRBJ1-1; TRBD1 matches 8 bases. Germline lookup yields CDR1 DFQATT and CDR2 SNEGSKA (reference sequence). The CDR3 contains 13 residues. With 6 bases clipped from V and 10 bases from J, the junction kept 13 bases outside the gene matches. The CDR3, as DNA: TGCAGTGCCTACTTGACAGGGGTGGTCGGAGCTTTCTTT. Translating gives CSAYLTGVVGAFF.

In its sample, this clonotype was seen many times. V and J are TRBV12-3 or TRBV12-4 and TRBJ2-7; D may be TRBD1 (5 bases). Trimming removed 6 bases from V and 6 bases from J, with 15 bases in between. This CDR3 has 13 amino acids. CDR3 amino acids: CASSVVDRREQYF. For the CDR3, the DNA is TGTGCCAGCAGCGTCGTTGACAGACGCGAGCAGTACTTC.

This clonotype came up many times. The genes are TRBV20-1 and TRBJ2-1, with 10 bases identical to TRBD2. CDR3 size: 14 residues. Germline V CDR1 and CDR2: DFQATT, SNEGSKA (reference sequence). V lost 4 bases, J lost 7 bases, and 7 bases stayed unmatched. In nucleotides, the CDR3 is TGCAGTGCTACAGCGGGAGGGAGACATAATGAGCAGTTCTTC. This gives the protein CSATAGGRHNEQFF.

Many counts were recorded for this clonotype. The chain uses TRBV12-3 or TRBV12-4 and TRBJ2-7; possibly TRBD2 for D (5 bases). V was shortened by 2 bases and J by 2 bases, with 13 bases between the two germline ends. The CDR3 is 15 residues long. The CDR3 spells CASSLMSGGPYEQYF. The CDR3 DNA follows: TGTGCCAGCAGTTTAATGTCTGGCGGGCCCTACGAGCAGTACTTC.

In DNA form, the CDR3 reads TGTGCCATCAGCGCCGGACTAGCGGGAGGAGCTTACGAGCAGTACTTC. It encodes CAISAGLAGGAYEQYF. The genes are TRBV10-3 and TRBJ2-7; 14 nucleotides match TRBD2. Germline V gives CDR1 ENHRY, CDR2 SYGVKD. This CDR3 region has 16 residues. V was pared by 6 bases and J by 4 bases, with 8 bases of the junction left unmatched.

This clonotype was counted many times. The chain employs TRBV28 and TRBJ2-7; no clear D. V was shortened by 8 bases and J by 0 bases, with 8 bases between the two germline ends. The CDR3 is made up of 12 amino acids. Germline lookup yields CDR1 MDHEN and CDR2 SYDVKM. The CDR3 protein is CASAWGSYEQYF. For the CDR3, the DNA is TGTGCCAGCGCCTGGGGCTCCTACGAGCAGTACTTC.

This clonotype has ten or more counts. This CDR3 is CASSIIGGGAREGYTF. The CDR3, as DNA: TGTGCCAGCAGCATTATCGGGGGTGGGGCCAGGGAAGGCTACACCTTC. This sequence joins TRBV7-2 and TRBJ1-2, with D possibly matching TRBD1 (5 bases). The CDR3 runs to 16 residues. The germline V gene has CDR1 SGHTA and CDR2 FQGNSA. Trimming removed 5 bases at V and 8 bases at J, with 24 bases between.

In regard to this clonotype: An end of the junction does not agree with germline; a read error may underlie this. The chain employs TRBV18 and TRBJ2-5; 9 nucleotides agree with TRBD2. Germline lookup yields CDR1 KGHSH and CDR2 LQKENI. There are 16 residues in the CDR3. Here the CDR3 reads CVSSPRLAGDSENQYF. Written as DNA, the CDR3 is TGTGTCAGCTCACCCAGATTAGCGGGAGATTCAGAGAACCAGTACTTC.

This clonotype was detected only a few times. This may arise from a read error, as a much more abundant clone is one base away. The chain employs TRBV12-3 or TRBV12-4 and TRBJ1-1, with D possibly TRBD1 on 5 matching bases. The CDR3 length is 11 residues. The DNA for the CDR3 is TGTGACAGCAGTTCAATAGGGGCCCCCGTCTTT. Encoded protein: CDSSSIGAPVF.

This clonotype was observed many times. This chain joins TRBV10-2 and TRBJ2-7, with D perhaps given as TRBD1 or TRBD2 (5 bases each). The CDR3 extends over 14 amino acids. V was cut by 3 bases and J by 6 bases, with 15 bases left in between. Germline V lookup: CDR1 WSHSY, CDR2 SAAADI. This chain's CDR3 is CASSDPLPGGEQYF. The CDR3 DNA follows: TGCGCCAGCAGTGATCCTCTACCTGGGGGCGAGCAGTACTTC.

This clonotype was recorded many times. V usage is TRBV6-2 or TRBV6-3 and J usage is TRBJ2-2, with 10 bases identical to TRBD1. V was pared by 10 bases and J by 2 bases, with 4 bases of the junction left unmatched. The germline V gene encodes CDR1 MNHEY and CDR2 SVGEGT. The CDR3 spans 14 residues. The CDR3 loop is CATTGGINTGELFF. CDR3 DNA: TGTGCCACGACAGGGGGCATTAACACCGGGGAGCTGTTTTTT.

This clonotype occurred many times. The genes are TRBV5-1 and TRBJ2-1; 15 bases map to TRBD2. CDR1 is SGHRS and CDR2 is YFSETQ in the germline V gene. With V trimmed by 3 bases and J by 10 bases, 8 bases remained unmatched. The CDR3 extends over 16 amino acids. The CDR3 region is CASSSGLAGGPREQFF. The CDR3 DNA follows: TGCGCCAGCAGCTCCGGACTAGCGGGAGGGCCGCGGGAGCAGTTCTTC.

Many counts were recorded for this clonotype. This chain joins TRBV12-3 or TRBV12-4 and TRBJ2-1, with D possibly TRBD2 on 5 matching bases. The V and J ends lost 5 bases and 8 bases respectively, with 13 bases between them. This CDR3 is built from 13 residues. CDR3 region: CASSGLLPDEQFF. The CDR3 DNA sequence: TGTGCCAGCAGTGGACTCCTCCCGGATGAGCAGTTCTTC.

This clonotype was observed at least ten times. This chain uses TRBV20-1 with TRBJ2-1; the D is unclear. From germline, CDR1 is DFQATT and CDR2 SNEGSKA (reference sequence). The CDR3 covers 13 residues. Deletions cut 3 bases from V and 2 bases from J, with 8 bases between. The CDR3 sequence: CSARVSTYNEQFF. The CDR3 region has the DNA TGCAGTGCTAGGGTCAGCACCTACAATGAGCAGTTCTTC.

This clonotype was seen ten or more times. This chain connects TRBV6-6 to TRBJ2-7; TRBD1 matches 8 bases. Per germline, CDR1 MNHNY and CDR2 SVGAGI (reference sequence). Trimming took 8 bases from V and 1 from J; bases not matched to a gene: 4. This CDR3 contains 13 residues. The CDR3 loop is CASGDRGSYEQYF. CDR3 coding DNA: TGTGCCAGCGGCGACAGGGGATCCTACGAGCAGTACTTC.

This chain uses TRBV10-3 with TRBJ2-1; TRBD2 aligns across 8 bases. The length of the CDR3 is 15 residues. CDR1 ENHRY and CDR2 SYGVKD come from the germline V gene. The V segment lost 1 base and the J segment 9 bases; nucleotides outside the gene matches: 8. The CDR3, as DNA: TGTGCCATCAGTGAGTTCGAAGCGGGAGTAACTGAGCAGTTCTTC. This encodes CAISEFEAGVTEQFF.

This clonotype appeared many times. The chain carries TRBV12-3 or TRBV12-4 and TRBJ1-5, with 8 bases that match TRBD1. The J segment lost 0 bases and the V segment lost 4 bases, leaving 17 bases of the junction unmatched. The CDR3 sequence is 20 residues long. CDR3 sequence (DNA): TGTGCCAGCAGTTCTAGTCCCCGACAGGGGATACCCTATAGCAATCAGCCCCAGCATTTT. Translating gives CASSSSPRQGIPYSNQPQHF.

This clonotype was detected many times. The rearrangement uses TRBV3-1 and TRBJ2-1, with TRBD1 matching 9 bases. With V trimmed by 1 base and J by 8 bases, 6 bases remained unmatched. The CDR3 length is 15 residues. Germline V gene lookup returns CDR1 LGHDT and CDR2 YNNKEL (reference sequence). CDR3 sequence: CASSQAGTGNDEQFF. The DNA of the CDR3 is TGTGCCAGCAGCCAAGCCGGGACAGGGAACGATGAGCAGTTCTTC.

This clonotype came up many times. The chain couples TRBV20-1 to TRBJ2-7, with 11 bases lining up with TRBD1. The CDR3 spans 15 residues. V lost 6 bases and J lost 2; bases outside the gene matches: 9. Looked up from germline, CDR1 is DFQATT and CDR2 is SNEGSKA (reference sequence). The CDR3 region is CSAPSWDRGTYEQYF. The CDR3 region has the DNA TGCAGTGCCCCAAGCTGGGACAGGGGGACCTACGAGCAGTACTTC.

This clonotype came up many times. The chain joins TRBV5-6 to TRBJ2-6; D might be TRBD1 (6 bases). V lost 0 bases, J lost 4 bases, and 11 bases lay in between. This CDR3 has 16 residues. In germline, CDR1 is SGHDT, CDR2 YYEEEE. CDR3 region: CASSLAGVTGANVLTF. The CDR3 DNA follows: TGTGCCAGCAGCTTGGCAGGGGTGACCGGGGCCAACGTCCTGACTTTC.

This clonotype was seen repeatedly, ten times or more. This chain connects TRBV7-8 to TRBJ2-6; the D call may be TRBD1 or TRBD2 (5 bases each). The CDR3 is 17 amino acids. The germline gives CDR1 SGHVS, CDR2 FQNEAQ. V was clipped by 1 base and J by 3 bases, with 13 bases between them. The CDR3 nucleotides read TGTGCCAGCAGCTTAGAGGTGGGGACGCGTGGGGCCAACGTCCTGACTTTC. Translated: CASSLEVGTRGANVLTF.

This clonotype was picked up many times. CDR3 DNA sequence: TGTGCCAGCAGTTTAGACGCGGGTCTCTCCTACGAGCAGTACTTC. It translates to CASSLDAGLSYEQYF. The chain recombines TRBV12-3 or TRBV12-4 with TRBJ2-7; D might be TRBD2 (5 bases). The germline V and J ends were trimmed by 1 base and 0 bases, with 10 bases remaining between them. CDR3 length: 15 amino acids.

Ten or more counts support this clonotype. The CDR3 DNA reads as TGTGCCAGCAGTCGGGGGGCCACCGGGGAGCTGTTTTTT. Protein sequence: CASSRGATGELFF. This chain connects TRBV6-5 to TRBJ2-2; possible D gene TRBD2, 7 bases. Trimming removed 5 bases at V and 4 bases at J, with 8 bases between. The CDR3 runs 13 residues. Germline-derived CDR1 and CDR2 are MNHEY and SVGAGI.

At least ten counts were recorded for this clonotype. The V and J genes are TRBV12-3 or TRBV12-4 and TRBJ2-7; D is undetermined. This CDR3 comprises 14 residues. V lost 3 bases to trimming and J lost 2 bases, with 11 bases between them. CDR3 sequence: CASSFRRAPYEQYF. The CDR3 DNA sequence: TGTGCCAGCAGTTTTAGGAGAGCACCCTACGAGCAGTACTTC.